These 25 T cell receptor beta chains were all obtained from the same sample, sequenced in a study of T-cell reconstitution after alpha-beta-depleted transplantation in children. Unique molecular identifiers were incorporated during preparation of the TCRbeta library. TCRdb ran MiXCR on the PCR reads and lists one entry per CDR3 protein. The repertoire holds 200,000 to 300,000 distinct CDR3 sequences, with about 11% as singletons. Sequenced here: PBMCs from the stem cell graft donor, sampled from the stem cell graft. Receptors were obtained from a human donor who donated a stem cell graft to a child with acute lymphoblastic leukemia.

To note about this clonotype: A much bigger clone sits one base away, suggesting this may be a read error. The chain employs TRBV5-1 and TRBJ2-3, with 12 bases lining up with TRBD2. The length of the CDR3 is 15 residues. The junction had 7 bases not matched to a gene; V was cut back by 7 bases and J by 4 bases. The germline gives CDR1 SGHRS, CDR2 YFSETQ. CDR3 nucleotides: TGCGCCAGCGGCTCTAGCGGGAGGGCCCCAGATACGCAGTATTTT. Residues: CASGSSGRAPDTQYF.

In this sample, this clonotype turned up a few times. V gene TRBV7-9 combines with J gene TRBJ1-2, with a possible D match to TRBD1 (5 bases). V lost 7 bases, J lost 2 bases, and 8 bases lay in between. Germline CDR1 and CDR2: SEHNR and FQNEAQ (reference sequence). The CDR3 is 12 amino acids. CDR3 region: CASTRDNYGYTF. As DNA, the CDR3 is TGTGCCAGCACGCGGGACAACTATGGCTACACCTTC.

This clonotype came up many times. The chain recombines TRBV29-1 with TRBJ2-3; D is possibly TRBD1 (6 bases). The germline CDR1 and CDR2 sequences are SQVTM and ANQGSEA. The CDR3 loop spans 16 amino acids. V lost 0 bases and J 0 bases, leaving 13 bases between the germline ends. CDR3 residues: CSVEDYGRGSTDTQYF. The CDR3 DNA reads TGCAGCGTTGAAGATTACGGCAGGGGTAGCACAGATACGCAGTATTTT.

This clonotype was seen repeatedly, ten times or more. The V gene is TRBV20-1, the J gene TRBJ1-2; D gene unclear. Germline assignment: CDR1 DFQATT and CDR2 SNEGSKA (reference sequence). This CDR3 spans 12 amino acids. V was trimmed by 6 bases and J by 3 bases, leaving 11 bases between them. CDR3 coding DNA: TGCAGTGCCCGAGACATCGACTATGGCTACACCTTC. Translating it yields CSARDIDYGYTF.

This clonotype was observed many times. The chain employs TRBV28 and TRBJ2-1; the D is unclear. Trimming took 6 bases from V and 0 from J, leaving 12 bases between them. Germline V CDR1 and CDR2: MDHEN, SYDVKM. The CDR3 sequence is 15 residues long. For the CDR3, the DNA is TGTGCCAGCAGATCGGTCCTAAGCTCCTACAATGAGCAGTTCTTC. Its translation is CASRSVLSSYNEQFF.

V and J are TRBV19 and TRBJ2-7, with D maybe TRBD1 (6 bases). Trimming took 5 bases from V and 4 from J, leaving 12 bases between them. The CDR3 consists of 13 residues. Germline V CDR1 and CDR2: LNHDA, SQIVND (reference sequence). CDR3 residues: CASSAGTLYEQYF. The CDR3 DNA sequence: TGTGCCAGTAGTGCAGGGACACTTTACGAGCAGTACTTC.

This clonotype came up once. V and J are TRBV5-1 and TRBJ2-5; possibly TRBD2 for D (6 bases). With 0 bases removed from V and 5 bases from J, the gap between germline ends came to 14 bases. This CDR3 contains 15 residues. Germline CDR1 and CDR2: SGHRS and YFSETQ. The CDR3 DNA reads TGCGCCAGCAGCTTGGGGCCGGGGGTGGTTGAGACCCAGTACTTC. This gives the protein CASSLGPGVVETQYF. Variable domain in full (rest from reference TRBV5-1 and TRBJ2-5): KAGVTQTPRYLIKTRGQQVTLSCSPISGHRSVSWYQQTPGQGLQFLFEYFSETQRNKGNFPGRFSGRQFSNSRSEMNVSTLELGDSALYLCASSLGPGVVETQYFGPGTRLLVL.

In its sample, this clonotype was seen a few times. The chain is built from TRBV10-3 and TRBJ2-1; TRBD2 matches at 12 bases. CDR1 and CDR2 (germline): ENHRY, SYGVKD. CDR3 length: 15 amino acids. V lost 4 bases, J lost 9 bases, and 7 bases stayed unmatched. The CDR3 loop is CAISGPGLAGSEQFF. The CDR3 DNA reads as TGTGCCATCAGTGGCCCAGGACTAGCGGGGAGTGAGCAGTTCTTC.

The chain carries TRBV7-9 and TRBJ2-1, with D possibly being TRBD2 (6 bases). Per the germline V gene, CDR1 is SEHNR and CDR2 is FQNEAQ (reference sequence). This CDR3 has 14 residues. V was shortened by 8 bases and J by 7 bases, with 18 bases between the two germline ends. CDR3 amino acids: CASAAGTPRNEQFF. The CDR3 DNA sequence: TGTGCCAGCGCCGCCGGGACTCCCCGGAATGAGCAGTTCTTC.

This clonotype was recorded at least ten times. The chain combines TRBV6-5 with TRBJ2-1; no firm D call. The germline V gene encodes CDR1 MNHEY and CDR2 SVGAGI. This CDR3 is 13 amino acids long. Trimming removed 0 bases at V and 9 bases at J, with 9 bases between. This CDR3 reads CASSYSTRGEQFF. CDR3 DNA: TGTGCCAGCAGTTACTCGACCAGAGGTGAGCAGTTCTTC.

Remarks on this clonotype: Being one base from a much bigger clone, this may be a read error. The chain employs TRBV7-2 and TRBJ2-7; 11 nucleotides align to TRBD2. The germline V gene encodes CDR1 SGHTA and CDR2 FQGNSA. The CDR3 is 15 residues long. CDR3 loop: CASGFPGLADYEQYF. CDR3 DNA: TGTGCCAGCGGCTTCCCGGGACTAGCGGACTACGAGCAGTACTTC.

This clonotype was seen ten or more times. The chain joins TRBV5-5 to TRBJ2-2; 10 positions agree with TRBD1. This CDR3 is built from 15 residues. Germline CDR1 reads SGHKS; CDR2 reads YYEKEE (reference sequence). V was pared by 3 bases and J by 6 bases, with 5 bases of the junction left unmatched. CDR3 protein: CASSWGQGLSGELFF. As DNA, the CDR3 is TGTGCCAGCAGCTGGGGACAGGGGTTGTCCGGGGAGCTGTTTTTT.

This clonotype has at least ten counts. The chain carries TRBV20-1 and TRBJ2-7, with TRBD1 matching over 9 bases. The CDR3 has 14 amino acids. The V and J ends lost 0 bases and 2 bases, in that order; junction bases with no gene match: 2. Germline CDR1 is DFQATT and CDR2 is SNEGSKA (reference sequence). CDR3 nucleotide sequence: TGCAGTGCTAGAGACGGGGACAGGGCCTACGAGCAGTACTTC. Translation gives CSARDGDRAYEQYF.

This clonotype was counted a single time. This chain uses TRBV29-1 with TRBJ2-7, with D hard to call. The germline CDR1 and CDR2 sequences are SQVTM and ANQGSEA. CDR3 size: 10 residues. V was pared by 4 bases and J by 5 bases, with 6 bases between. The CDR3 sequence is CSVVSHEQYF. The CDR3 bases are TGCAGCGTTGTTTCCCACGAGCAGTACTTC.

This sequence joins TRBV12-3 or TRBV12-4 and TRBJ2-7; a weak D match, TRBD2 (7 bases). The CDR3 loop spans 16 amino acids. Trimming cost V 4 bases and J 2 bases, with 18 bases left between them. CDR3 coding DNA: TGTGCCAGCAGTTCCTGGCGGGGGCAAGGGGCCTACGAGCAGTACTTC. This gives the protein CASSSWRGQGAYEQYF.

Only one count was recorded for this clonotype. This may stem from a read error, because a much larger clone lies one nucleotide away. This chain connects TRBV20-1 to TRBJ1-5, with a possible D match to TRBD1 (5 bases). The V and J ends lost 2 bases and 2 bases respectively, with 13 bases between them. The germline CDR1 and CDR2 sequences are DFQATT and SNEGSKA (reference sequence). The CDR3 runs 15 residues. The CDR3 nucleotides read TGCAGTGCTAGAAAGTCGGGGCGTGGCAATCAGCCCCAGCATTTT. Translation gives CSARKSGRGNQPQHF.

This clonotype was seen a few times. V usage is TRBV6-4 and J usage is TRBJ2-1, with 8 nucleotides matching TRBD2. The CDR3 is 14 residues long. The germline CDR1 and CDR2 sequences are MRHNA and SNTAGT. Trimming removed 4 bases from V and 8 bases from J; junction bases left unmatched: 7. CDR3 in amino acids: CASSASGGMDEQFF. CDR3 nucleotides: TGTGCCAGCAGTGCCAGCGGGGGAATGGATGAGCAGTTCTTC.

This clonotype was counted many times. The genes are TRBV5-6 and TRBJ1-1, with D hard to call. The CDR3 consists of 15 residues. Germline lookup yields CDR1 SGHDT and CDR2 YYEEEE. The V and J ends lost 2 bases and 1 base respectively, with 12 bases between them. CDR3 loop: CASSFRVGQNTEAFF. The CDR3 bases are TGTGCCAGCAGCTTCCGGGTAGGGCAGAACACTGAAGCTTTCTTT.

This clonotype was seen a few times. The gene calls are TRBV4-2 and TRBJ2-1, with D hard to call. V lost 0 bases to trimming and J lost 9 bases, with 3 bases between them. Germline-derived CDR1 and CDR2 are LGHNA and YNFKEQ. The length of the CDR3 is 11 residues. This CDR3 reads CASSQETEQFF. CDR3 sequence (DNA): TGTGCCAGCAGCCAAGAGACTGAGCAGTTCTTC.

The table lists this clonotype with many counts. This sequence joins TRBV7-2 and TRBJ2-5; either TRBD1 or TRBD2 may fit D (5 bases each). This CDR3 region has 15 residues. The germline V gene encodes CDR1 SGHTA and CDR2 FQGNSA. V shed 3 bases and J shed 5 bases, with 16 bases lying between them. As DNA, the CDR3 is TGTGCCAGCAGCTTCCTCCCGGGATCAGGGGAGACCCAGTACTTC. This encodes CASSFLPGSGETQYF. The full variable domain, rest sourced from reference TRBV7-2 and TRBJ2-5, is GAGVSQSPSNKVTEKGKDVELRCDPISGHTALYWYRQSLGQGLEFLIYFQGNSAPDKSGLPSDRFSAERTGGSVSTLTIQRTQQEDSAVYLCASSFLPGSGETQYFGPGTRLLVL.

This clonotype was detected many times. V usage is TRBV6-2 or TRBV6-3 and J usage is TRBJ2-3; tentatively, D is TRBD2 (6 bases). The CDR3 has 15 amino acids. The V end was cut by 0 bases, the J end by 2 bases, with 9 bases between. Germline V gene sequence: CDR1 MNHEY, CDR2 SVGEGT. CDR3 loop: CASSYSGTSTDTQYF. CDR3 coding DNA: TGTGCCAGCAGTTACTCCGGGACTTCCACAGATACGCAGTATTTT.

This clonotype was observed a few times. CDR3 region: CASMNQPQHF. The CDR3, as DNA: TGTGCCAGTATGAATCAGCCCCAGCATTTT. The V and J genes are TRBV19 and TRBJ1-5; D not certain. Germline values: CDR1 LNHDA, CDR2 SQIVND (reference sequence). Trimming shortened V by 7 bases and J by 4 bases, and 2 bases separated the two germline ends. The CDR3 extends over 10 amino acids. Using reference TRBV19 and TRBJ1-5 for the parts outside the CDR3, the full variable domain is DGGITQSPKYLFRKEGQNVTLSCEQNLNHDAMYWYRQDPGQGLRLIYYSQIVNDFQKGDIAEGYSVSREKKESFPLTVTSAQKNPTAFYLCASMNQPQHFGDGTRLSIL.

As regards this clonotype: A much larger clone sits a single nucleotide away, making a read error possible. CDR3 bases: TGCAGCGTCGTGATCCGGACGGTGAACACTAAAGCTTTCTTT. It yields the protein CSVVIRTVNTKAFF. The V call is TRBV29-1, the J call TRBJ1-1; unclear D gene. Germline CDR1 reads SQVTM; CDR2 reads ANQGSEA. This CDR3 is built from 14 residues.

This clonotype came up many times. The CDR3 loop is CATSREWGVSTEAFF. Here the CDR3 DNA reads TGTGCCACCAGCAGAGAATGGGGTGTTAGCACTGAAGCTTTCTTT. The chain is built from TRBV15 and TRBJ1-1, with D unclear. V was clipped by 0 bases and J by 4 bases, with 12 bases between them. Germline V lookup: CDR1 LNHNV, CDR2 YYDKDF (reference sequence). This CDR3 spans 15 amino acids.

The chain's CDR3 is CSARSTGGYGGNTGELFF. CDR3 nucleotides: TGCAGTGCTAGGTCCACAGGGGGATACGGGGGGAACACCGGGGAGCTGTTTTTT. The genes are TRBV20-1 and TRBJ2-2; 8 bases line up with TRBD1. The CDR3 is 18 residues long. Germline-derived CDR1 and CDR2 are DFQATT and SNEGSKA (reference sequence). With V trimmed by 3 bases and J by 1 base, 13 bases remained unmatched.